This T cell receptor beta chain derives from a study of CD8+ T cells in alopecia areata. Extracted RNA was reverse transcribed, and the resulting cDNA served as sequencing template. TCRdb's copy holds only in-frame clones and misses some; the assay was immunoSEQ multiplex PCR. The data show about 150,000 clones, with around two thirds seen just once and 36% held by the top ten. Germline CDR1 and CDR2: SGDLS and YYNGEE. The CDR3 has 16 residues. V lost 0 bases and J lost 4; bases outside the gene matches: 8. The V call is TRBV9, the J call TRBJ2-7; TRBD2 matches 9 bases. Sequenced: CD8+ T cells sorted from blood. This TCR came from a human donor in good health. CDR3: CASSVGVSGSLYEQYF. CDR3 DNA sequence: TGTGCCAGCAGCGTAGGAGTTAGCGGGAGCTTGTACGAGCAGTACTTC.